This T cell receptor (beta chain) comes out of a study of T cell responses to AZD1222 COVID-19 vaccine. General study points: Spike-specific TCRs gained breadth and depth after people received two AZD1222 doses. Samples come after the peak T cell response, not at day 14. Spike-spanning, vaccine-associated CD4 TCRs were dominant at 160-218 and 743-854. Most donors were white British, females outnumbered males, and clonal diversity was possibly underestimated.

On this clone itself: Its antigen is unknown.

The CDR3 runs 15 residues. Germline CDR1 LGHNA, CDR2 YSLEER. The germline V and J ends were trimmed by 0 bases and 6 bases, with 14 bases remaining between them. The method was immunoSEQ multiplex PCR; TCRdb's version includes in-frame clones alone and lacks a portion of them. Counted here are approximately 77,000 clones, around 90% occurring once; the ten biggest clones make up roughly 4.3%. The TCR sequence derives from an adult who received the AZD1222 COVID-19 vaccine. The specimen was peripheral blood, collected 28 days after the second AZD1222 dose. The V gene is TRBV4-3, the J gene TRBJ1-1; D perhaps matches TRBD1 (6 bases). CDR3 in DNA: TGCGCCAGCAGCCAAGAGTGGGGGCGCGGGGCTGAAGCTTTCTTT. Amino acids: CASSQEWGRGAEAFF.